The 9 T cell receptor beta chains below come from one sample, sequenced in a study of T cell changes during pregnancy in multiple sclerosis. Data came from immunoSEQ multiplex PCR; TCRdb stores just in-frame clones and leaves some out. The sample gives over 40,000 clones, around 90% of which show up once; over 4% is in the top ten. The source was peripheral blood, collected in the first trimester of pregnancy. These receptors came from a female donor in good health, enrolled as a control in a pregnancy study.

This sequence joins TRBV25-1 and TRBJ1-1; D possibly corresponds to TRBD1 (5 bases). The CDR3 spans 15 residues. CDR1 is MGHDK, CDR2 SYGVNS, per germline. V lost 2 bases, J lost 4 bases, and 14 bases lay in between. CDR3 loop: CASSEPQVKGTEAFF. DNA of the CDR3: TGTGCCAGCAGTGAACCACAGGTTAAAGGCACTGAAGCTTTCTTT.

V gene TRBV4-1 combines with J gene TRBJ2-1; 9 positions match TRBD1. With V trimmed by 1 base and J by 5 bases, 6 bases remained unmatched. This CDR3 has 16 amino acids. Germline lookup yields CDR1 MGHRA and CDR2 YSYEKL. The DNA of the CDR3 is TGCGCCAGCAGCCAAGCCTTCCGGGACAGGGACAATGAGCAGTTCTTC. Its protein product is CASSQAFRDRDNEQFF.

The rearrangement joins TRBV18 to TRBJ2-6; 9 bases are a match to TRBD1. Germline V gives CDR1 KGHSH, CDR2 LQKENI. With 1 base clipped from V and 1 base from J, the junction kept 2 bases outside the gene matches. CDR3 size: 17 residues. This CDR3 is CASSPRDRESGANVLTF. The DNA of the CDR3 is TGTGCCAGCTCACCACGGGACAGGGAATCTGGGGCCAACGTCCTGACTTTC.

The chain employs TRBV4-1 and TRBJ1-4; TRBD1 is a possible D gene (5 bases). Between the trimmed V and J ends, which lost 2 bases and 0 bases, there was a span of 16 bases. This CDR3 has 18 amino acids. Germline V lookup: CDR1 MGHRA, CDR2 YSYEKL. CDR3 DNA: TGCGCCAGCAGCCAACGCGGGGAGACAGCCACAACTAATGAAAAACTGTTTTTT. Encoded protein: CASSQRGETATTNEKLFF.

The V gene is TRBV5-1, the J gene TRBJ2-7, with a tentative D call TRBD2 (7 bases). Germline CDR1 and CDR2: SGHRS and YFSETQ. The CDR3 is 14 amino acids. Trimming removed 0 bases at V and 7 bases at J, with 14 bases between. The CDR3 is CASSLGGGGLEQYF. The CDR3 region has the DNA TGCGCCAGCAGCTTGGGCGGGGGCGGACTGGAGCAGTACTTC.

J is TRBJ2-7 and V is TRBV5-4; the match to TRBD2 covers 9 bases. Trimming removed 2 bases from V and 5 bases from J; junction bases left unmatched: 8. CDR1 is SGHNT and CDR2 is YYREEE in the germline V gene (reference sequence). CDR3 length equals 15 residues. CDR3 DNA: TGTGCCAGCAGCTTAAGGCGGGAGGGCGGGAACGAGCAGTACTTC. Translating gives CASSLRREGGNEQYF.

The genes are TRBV27 and TRBJ2-7; 9 bases align to TRBD1. The CDR3 extends over 14 amino acids. Germline V gene lookup returns CDR1 MNHEY and CDR2 SMNVEV (reference sequence). Trimming removed 6 bases from V and 7 bases from J; junction bases left unmatched: 10. The CDR3 here is CASSLNRGRGEQYF. CDR3 in DNA: TGTGCCAGCAGCCTTAACAGGGGGCGGGGGGAGCAGTACTTC.

J is TRBJ2-7 and V is TRBV11-2; 8 bases agree with TRBD2. Germline CDR1 SGHAT, CDR2 FQNNGV. The CDR3 is 15 residues long. J lost 3 bases, V lost 4 bases, and 8 bases had no gene match. CDR3 nucleotides: TGTGCCAGCAGCTCCTCGGATAGCGGGGACTACGAGCAGTACTTC. Its translation: CASSSSDSGDYEQYF.

The chain employs TRBV6-1 and TRBJ1-4; D is undetermined. CDR3 length: 14 residues. From germline, CDR1 is MNHNS and CDR2 SASEGT. With 4 bases removed from V and 0 bases from J, the gap between germline ends came to 6 bases. DNA for the CDR3: TGTGCCAGCAGTGGCACGGCAACTAATGAAAAACTGTTTTTT. Protein: CASSGTATNEKLFF.